The present entry profiles one T cell receptor beta chain with its context. Its antigen is unknown. It has no much larger one-base neighbor in the sample; base qualities were not kept. Explained via the paper, the time point label denotes: posttransplant day relative to BM transplant. The control cohort was ten or so patients given myeloablative marrow transplants with methotrexate plus a calcineurin inhibitor, sampled 1 year after transplant. Peripheral blood and bone marrow mononuclear cells were isolated by Ficoll-Hypaque density centrifugation and cryopreserved. This sample stems from a study of T cells after posttransplantation cyclophosphamide (dated by TCRdb to 2016 to 2017). About the study as a whole: Using TRB sequencing, the study followed how the T cell repertoire reconstituted after myeloablative bone marrow transplantation in which posttransplantation cyclophosphamide served as GVHD prophylaxis. Antigen receptor sequencing was done on samples from over 30 PTCy-treated patients and from approximately 16 related bone marrow donors of those patients. Because TRA and TRB clonality correlated tightly in under 10 samples, later TCR analyses were limited to TRB. Public TRB sequences were queried against a database of over 3,000 sequences associated with responses to pathogens, tumor antigens, self-antigens and alloantigens. Up to about 3 additional blood samples from 2 to 5.2 years after transplant were also TRB-sequenced in 3 patients, as was pretransplant blood from 4 patients. Blood from all 35 or so PTCy patients with 1-year posttransplant specimens was subjected to TRB sequencing.

Looking up the germline V gene (reference sequence) yields CDR1 LNHNV and CDR2 YYDKDF. From its cysteine to its phenylalanine, the CDR3 spans 13 amino acids. Here the CDR3 DNA is all that survives: 39 bases in frame from base 1. The V and J ends are trimmed by 4 bases and 7 bases, leaving 10 bases between them. The research as a whole found: Donor-recipient similarity was low at 1-2 months but rose over the first year, and later blood repertoires were often dominated by donor CD8+ memory clones. Across roughly 48 patients, TRB clonality was highly associated with recipient CMV seropositivity and CMV reactivation, and diversity in PTCy patients was similar to diversity in CNI/methotrexate controls. The TRB repertoires of T cells infiltrating skin or the GI tract showed only limited overlap with the TRB repertoires found in blood.

TRB sequencing used genomic DNA with the immunoSEQ assay at survey resolution or the hsTCRB kit. In the original analysis: The immunoSEQ software handled initial read processing, and the LymphoSeq R package was used for repertoire analyses. For each TRB dataset, clonality was calculated as 1 minus normalized Shannon entropy, and the Gini coefficient was computed as well. Phenotypes of unsorted samples were inferred by mapping TRB sequences from sorted subsets of the recipient or donor onto the same recipient's unsorted samples. The table comes from immuneACCESS by way of TCRdb, which keeps in-frame sequences with V and J called. Part of the clones is missing from these tables; in studies checked, under half for an unresolved V gene and the rest for unknown reasons. V and J calls and clone size are given by that table; D and trimming were obtained from the DNA. The sample table lists 9,000 to 10,000 clones, 88% of them with a count of one. The ten top clones hold 20% to 30% of the sample.

The sample was PBMCs, taken after an allogeneic stem cell transplant with a calcineurin inhibitor and methotrexate. The sequence derives from a male patient aged 30 to 39 who received an allogeneic stem cell transplant from an unrelated donor, was CMV-positive, and had no GVHD. Following a transplant, some T lymphocytes may have been derived from the graft donor. Rearrangement joined TRBV15 to TRBJ1-4; the D region possibly corresponds to TRBD1 (6 bases align). CDR3 region: CATSKGTREKLFF. In nucleotide form, the sequence is TGTGCCACCAGCAAAGGGACACGTGAAAAACTGTTTTTT.